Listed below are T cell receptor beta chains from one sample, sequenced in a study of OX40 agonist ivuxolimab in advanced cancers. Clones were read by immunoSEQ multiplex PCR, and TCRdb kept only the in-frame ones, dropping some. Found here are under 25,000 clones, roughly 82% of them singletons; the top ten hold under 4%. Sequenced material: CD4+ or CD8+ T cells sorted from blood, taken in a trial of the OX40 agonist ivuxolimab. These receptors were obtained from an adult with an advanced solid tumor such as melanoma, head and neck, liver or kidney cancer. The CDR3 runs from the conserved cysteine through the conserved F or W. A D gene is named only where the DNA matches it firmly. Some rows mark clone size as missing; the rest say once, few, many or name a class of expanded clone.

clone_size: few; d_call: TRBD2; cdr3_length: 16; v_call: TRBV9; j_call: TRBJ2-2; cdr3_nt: TGTGCCAGCAGCGCCGCGGGAGCGTGGAACACCGGGGAGCTGTTTTTT; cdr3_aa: CASSAAGAWNTGELFF
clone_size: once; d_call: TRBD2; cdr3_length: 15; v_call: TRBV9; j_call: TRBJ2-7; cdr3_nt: TGTGCCAGCAGCCTAGCGGGACTGACAGGCGACGAGCAGTACTTC; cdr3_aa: CASSLAGLTGDEQYF
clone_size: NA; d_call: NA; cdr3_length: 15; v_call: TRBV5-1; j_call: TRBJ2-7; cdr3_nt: TGCGCCAGCAGCTTGAACGGCGGGCCTACCTACGAGCAGTACTTC; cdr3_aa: CASSLNGGPTYEQYF
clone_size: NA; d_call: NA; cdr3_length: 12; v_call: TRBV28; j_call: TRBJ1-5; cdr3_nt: TGTGCCAGCAGACTAGGCAATCAGCCCCAGCATTTT; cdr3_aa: CASRLGNQPQHF
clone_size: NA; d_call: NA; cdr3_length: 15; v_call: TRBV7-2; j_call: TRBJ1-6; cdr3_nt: TGTGCCAGCAGCGTCCGGGACACCCATAATTCACCCCTCCACTTT; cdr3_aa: CASSVRDTHNSPLHF
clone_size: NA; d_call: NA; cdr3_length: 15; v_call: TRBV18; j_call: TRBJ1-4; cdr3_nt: TGTGCCAGCTCATCGTACAGTACAACTAATGAAAAACTGTTTTTT; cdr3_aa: CASSSYSTTNEKLFF
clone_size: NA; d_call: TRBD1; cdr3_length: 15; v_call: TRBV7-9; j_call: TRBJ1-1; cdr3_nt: TGTGCCAGCAGCTTGACGGGACAGAGAAACACTGAAGCTTTCTTT; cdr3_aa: CASSLTGQRNTEAFF
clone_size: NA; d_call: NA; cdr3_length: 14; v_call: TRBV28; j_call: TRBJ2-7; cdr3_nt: TGTGCCAGCAGTTTGTTCCAAGGCTCCTACGAGCAGTACTTC; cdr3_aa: CASSLFQGSYEQYF
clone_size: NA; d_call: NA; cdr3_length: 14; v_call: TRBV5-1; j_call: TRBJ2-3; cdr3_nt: TGCGCCAGCAGCTTAGGTCCGGGGGCAGATACGCAGTATTTT; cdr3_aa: CASSLGPGADTQYF
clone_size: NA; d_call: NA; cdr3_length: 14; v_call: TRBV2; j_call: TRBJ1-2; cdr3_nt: TGTGCCAGCACCGTAGCCTGGGGTACCGGAAGCTACACCTTC; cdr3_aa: CASTVAWGTGSYTF
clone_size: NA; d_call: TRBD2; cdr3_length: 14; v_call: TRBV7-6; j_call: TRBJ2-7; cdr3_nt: TGTGCCAGCAGCCAAAGCGGGATGGGGAACGAGCAGTACTTC; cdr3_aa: CASSQSGMGNEQYF
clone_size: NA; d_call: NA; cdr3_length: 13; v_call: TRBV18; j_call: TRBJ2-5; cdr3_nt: TGTGCCAGCTCACCTTATGGCGGAGAGACCCAGTACTTC; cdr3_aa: CASSPYGGETQYF
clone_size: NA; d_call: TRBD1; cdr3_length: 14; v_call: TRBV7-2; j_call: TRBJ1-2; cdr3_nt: TGTGCCAGCAGCTTAAGGACAGGAGGTGAAGGCTACACCTTC; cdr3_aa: CASSLRTGGEGYTF
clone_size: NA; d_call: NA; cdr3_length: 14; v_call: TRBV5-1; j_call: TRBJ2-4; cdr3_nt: TGCGCCAGCAGCTTGGCCTCCGGGGAGGACATTCAGTACTTC; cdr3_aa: CASSLASGEDIQYF
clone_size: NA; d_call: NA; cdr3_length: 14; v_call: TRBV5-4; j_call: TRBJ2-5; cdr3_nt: TGTGCCAGCAGTCCCCTGAGAGGCTCGGAGACCCAGTACTTC; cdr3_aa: CASSPLRGSETQYF